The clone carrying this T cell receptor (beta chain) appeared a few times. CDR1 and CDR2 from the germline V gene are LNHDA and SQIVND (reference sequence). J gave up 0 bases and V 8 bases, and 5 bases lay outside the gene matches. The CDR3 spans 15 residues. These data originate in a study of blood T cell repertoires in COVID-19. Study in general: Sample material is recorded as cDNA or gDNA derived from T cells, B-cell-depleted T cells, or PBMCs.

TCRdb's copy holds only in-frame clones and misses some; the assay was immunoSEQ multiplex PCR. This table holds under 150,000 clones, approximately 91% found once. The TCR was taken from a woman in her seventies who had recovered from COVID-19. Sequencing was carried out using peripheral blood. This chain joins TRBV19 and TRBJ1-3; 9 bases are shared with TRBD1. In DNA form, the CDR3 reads TGTGCCAGTGGACAGGGGTTCATCTCTGGAAACACCATATATTTT. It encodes CASGQGFISGNTIYF.